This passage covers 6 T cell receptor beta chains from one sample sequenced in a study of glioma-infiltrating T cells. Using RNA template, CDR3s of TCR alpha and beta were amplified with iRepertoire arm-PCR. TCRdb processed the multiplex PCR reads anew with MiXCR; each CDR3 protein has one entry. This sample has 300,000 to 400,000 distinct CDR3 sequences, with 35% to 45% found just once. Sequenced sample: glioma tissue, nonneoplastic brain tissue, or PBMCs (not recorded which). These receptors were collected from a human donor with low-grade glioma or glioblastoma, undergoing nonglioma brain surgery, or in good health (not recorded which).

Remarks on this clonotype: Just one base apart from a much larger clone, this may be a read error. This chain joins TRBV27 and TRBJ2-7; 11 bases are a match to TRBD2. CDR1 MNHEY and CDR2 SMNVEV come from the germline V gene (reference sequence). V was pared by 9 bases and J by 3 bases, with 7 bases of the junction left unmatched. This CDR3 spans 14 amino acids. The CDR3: CARSTTSGSYEQYF. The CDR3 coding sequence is TGTGCCAGAAGTACTACTAGCGGGAGCTACGAGCAGTACTTC.

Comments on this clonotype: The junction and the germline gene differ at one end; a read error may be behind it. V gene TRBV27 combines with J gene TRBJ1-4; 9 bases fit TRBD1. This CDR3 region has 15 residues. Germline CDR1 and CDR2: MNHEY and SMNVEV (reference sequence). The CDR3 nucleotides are TGTGCCGGCAGTAATTTGCGGACAGGGGACGAAAAACTGTTTTTT. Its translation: CAGSNLRTGDEKLFF.

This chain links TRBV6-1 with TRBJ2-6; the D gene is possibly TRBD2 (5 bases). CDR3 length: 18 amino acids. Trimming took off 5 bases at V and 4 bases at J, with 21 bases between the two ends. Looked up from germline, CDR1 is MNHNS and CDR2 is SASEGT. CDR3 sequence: CASSYWVIGVAGANVLTF. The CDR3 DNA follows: TGTGCCAGCAGTTATTGGGTTATCGGGGTAGCGGGGGCCAACGTCCTGACTTTC.

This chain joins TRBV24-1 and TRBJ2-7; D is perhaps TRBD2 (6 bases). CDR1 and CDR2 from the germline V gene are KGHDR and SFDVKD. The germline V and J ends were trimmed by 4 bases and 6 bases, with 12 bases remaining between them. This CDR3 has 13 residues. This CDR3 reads CATSDPGTGEQYF. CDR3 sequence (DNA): TGTGCCACCAGTGACCCCGGGACTGGCGAGCAGTACTTC.

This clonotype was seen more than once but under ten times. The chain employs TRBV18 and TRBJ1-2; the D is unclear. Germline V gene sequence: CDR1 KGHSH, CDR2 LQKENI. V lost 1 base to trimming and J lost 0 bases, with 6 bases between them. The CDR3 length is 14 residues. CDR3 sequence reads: CASSPRAANYGYTF. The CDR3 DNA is TGTGCCAGCTCACCACGGGCAGCTAACTATGGCTACACCTTC.

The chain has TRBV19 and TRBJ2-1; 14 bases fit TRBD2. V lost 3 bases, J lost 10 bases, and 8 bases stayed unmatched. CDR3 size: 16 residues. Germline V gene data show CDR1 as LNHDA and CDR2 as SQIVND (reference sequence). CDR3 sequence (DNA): TGTGCCAGTAGTATGAGACTAGCGGGAGGGCCAAGAGAGCAGTTCTTC. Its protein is CASSMRLAGGPREQFF.